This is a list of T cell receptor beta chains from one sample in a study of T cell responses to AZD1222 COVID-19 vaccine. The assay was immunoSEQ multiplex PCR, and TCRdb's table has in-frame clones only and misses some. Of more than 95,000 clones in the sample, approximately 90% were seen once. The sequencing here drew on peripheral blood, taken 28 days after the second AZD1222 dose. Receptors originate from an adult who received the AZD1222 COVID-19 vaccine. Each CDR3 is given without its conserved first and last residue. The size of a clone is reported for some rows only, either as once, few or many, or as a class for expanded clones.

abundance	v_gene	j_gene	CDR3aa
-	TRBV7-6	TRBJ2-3	ASSPRLAGGTDTQY
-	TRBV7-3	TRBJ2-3	ASSLSRTRTDTQY
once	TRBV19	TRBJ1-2	ASSIRLGDRGYGYT
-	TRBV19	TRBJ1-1	ASSPGQGNTEAF
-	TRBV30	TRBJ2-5	AWRPGQGFQETQY
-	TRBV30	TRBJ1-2	AWSVIVGRTNYGYT
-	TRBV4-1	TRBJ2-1	ASSQDWGNRREQF
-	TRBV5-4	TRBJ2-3	ASSLVGGGASTDTQY
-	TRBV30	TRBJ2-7	AWIPGRNSYEQY
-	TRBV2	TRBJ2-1	ASSDPKRRGMVEQF
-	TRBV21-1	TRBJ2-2	ANFLPSDGNRTGELF
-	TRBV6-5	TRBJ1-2	ASSRDRVGGYT
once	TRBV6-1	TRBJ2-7	ASSEGRGTSTYEQY
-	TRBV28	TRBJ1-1	ASSTQVLNTEAF
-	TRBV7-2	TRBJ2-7	ASSLRGAYEQY
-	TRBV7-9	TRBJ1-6	ASSLYPQSPLH
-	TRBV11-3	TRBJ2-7	ASSLTSGREQY
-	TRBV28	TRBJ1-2	ASSFTGLANYGYT
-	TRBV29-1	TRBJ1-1	SAGGTGGVEAF
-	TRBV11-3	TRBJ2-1	ASSPRTSGFYNEQF
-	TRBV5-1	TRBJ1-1	ASSGRQGADTEAF
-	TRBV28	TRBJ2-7	ASSRRDSYEQY
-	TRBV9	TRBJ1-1	ASSVGLDRVNTEAF
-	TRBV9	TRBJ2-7	ASSVGAVREGREQY
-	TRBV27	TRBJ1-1	ASRLTGGGSGTEAF
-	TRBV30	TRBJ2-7	AWSLAGGRLS
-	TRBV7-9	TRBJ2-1	ASSPVLGGTSYNEQF
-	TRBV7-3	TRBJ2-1	ASSPSGGRVWDEQF
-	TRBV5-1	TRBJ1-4	ASSFPGNEKLF
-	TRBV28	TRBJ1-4	ASSPRQTNEKLF
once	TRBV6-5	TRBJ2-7	ASSPRRGRYEQY
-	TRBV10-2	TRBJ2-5	ASSEGRKEYQETQY
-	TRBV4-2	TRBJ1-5	ASSQGQVSNQPQH
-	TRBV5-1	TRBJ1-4	ASSLGAGNEKLF
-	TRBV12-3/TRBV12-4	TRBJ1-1	AGKQGANTEAF
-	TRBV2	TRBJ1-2	ASSVLGGGYT
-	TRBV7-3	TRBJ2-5	ASSLSASGGQETQY
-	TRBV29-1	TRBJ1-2	SVIHYRVTSNYGYT
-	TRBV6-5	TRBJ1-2	ASSKDRTWGYT
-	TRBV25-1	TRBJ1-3	ASMKPGMAGNTIY